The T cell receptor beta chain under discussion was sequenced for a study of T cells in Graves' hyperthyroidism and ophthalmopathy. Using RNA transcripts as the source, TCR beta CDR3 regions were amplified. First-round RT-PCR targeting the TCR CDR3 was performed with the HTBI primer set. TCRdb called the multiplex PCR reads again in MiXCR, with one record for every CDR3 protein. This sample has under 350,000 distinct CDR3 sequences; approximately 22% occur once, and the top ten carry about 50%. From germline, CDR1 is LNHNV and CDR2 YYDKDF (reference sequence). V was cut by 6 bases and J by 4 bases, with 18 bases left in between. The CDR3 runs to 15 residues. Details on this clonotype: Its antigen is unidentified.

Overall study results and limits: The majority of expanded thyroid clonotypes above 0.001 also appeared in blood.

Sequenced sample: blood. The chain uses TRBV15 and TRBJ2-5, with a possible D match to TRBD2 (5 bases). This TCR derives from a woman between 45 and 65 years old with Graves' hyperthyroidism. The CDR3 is CATRFGEALGETQYF. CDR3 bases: TGTGCCACCAGGTTCGGGGAAGCGTTAGGAGAGACCCAGTACTTC. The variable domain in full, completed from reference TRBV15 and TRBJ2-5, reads DAMVIQNPRYQVTQFGKPVTLSCSQTLNHNVMYWYQQKSSQAPKLLFHYYDKDFNNEADTPDNFQSRRPNTSFCFLDIRSPGLGDTAMYLCATRFGEALGETQYFGPGTRLLVL.